The rows below give T cell receptor beta chains drawn from one sample of a study of blood T cell repertoires in COVID-19. The method was immunoSEQ multiplex PCR; TCRdb's version includes in-frame clones alone and lacks a portion of them. The sample consists of 140,000 to 150,000 clones, approximately 90% of them appearing once. Sequences were obtained from peripheral blood. The receptors were gathered from a woman in her forties or fifties with active or convalescent COVID-19. The CDR3 runs from the conserved cysteine through the conserved F or W. A D gene is named only where the DNA matches it firmly. Where a row states a size, it is once, few, many or the class of an expanded clone; other rows omit it.

>-|TRBJ2-1|TRBV24-1|-
CATSDPGSGEFNEQFF
>-|TRBJ2-3|TRBV13|TRBD1
CASSSTGGSSTDTQYF
>-|TRBJ1-2|TRBV19|TRBD1
CASSRGQGADYGYTF
>-|TRBJ2-1|TRBV6-4|TRBD1
CASSGEQGSEQFF
>-|TRBJ2-7|TRBV5-5|TRBD1
CASSPDRGLSYEQYF
>-|TRBJ1-4|TRBV30|TRBD1
CAWSVKGAEKLFF
>-|TRBJ1-6|TRBV30|-
CAIEQGDNSPLHF
>-|TRBJ1-2|TRBV7-9|-
CASSFSEDYNYGYTF
>-|TRBJ2-2|TRBV7-2|-
CASSLDRAGTGELFF
>-|TRBJ2-7|TRBV20-1|-
CSASTGGEQYF
>-|TRBJ2-7|TRBV4-1|-
CASSQVALAYEQYF
>-|TRBJ1-1|TRBV5-4|-
CASSPGGDTEAFF
>-|TRBJ1-4|TRBV18|TRBD1
CASSRQGTNEKLFF
>-|TRBJ1-5|TRBV10-3|-
CAISEQVGQQPQHF
>-|TRBJ2-7|TRBV6-5|TRBD2
CASSIRGGDEQYF
>-|TRBJ2-3|TRBV5-4|TRBD2
CASSLKTSGGATDTQYF
>-|TRBJ2-4|TRBV28|TRBD2
CASRPPGAGKNIQYF
>-|TRBJ2-3|TRBV19|-
CASSIGYSRTDTQYF
>-|TRBJ1-1|TRBV11-2|-
CASSRGTEAFF
>once|TRBJ2-5|TRBV4-3|TRBD2
CASSQDLTSGQETQYF